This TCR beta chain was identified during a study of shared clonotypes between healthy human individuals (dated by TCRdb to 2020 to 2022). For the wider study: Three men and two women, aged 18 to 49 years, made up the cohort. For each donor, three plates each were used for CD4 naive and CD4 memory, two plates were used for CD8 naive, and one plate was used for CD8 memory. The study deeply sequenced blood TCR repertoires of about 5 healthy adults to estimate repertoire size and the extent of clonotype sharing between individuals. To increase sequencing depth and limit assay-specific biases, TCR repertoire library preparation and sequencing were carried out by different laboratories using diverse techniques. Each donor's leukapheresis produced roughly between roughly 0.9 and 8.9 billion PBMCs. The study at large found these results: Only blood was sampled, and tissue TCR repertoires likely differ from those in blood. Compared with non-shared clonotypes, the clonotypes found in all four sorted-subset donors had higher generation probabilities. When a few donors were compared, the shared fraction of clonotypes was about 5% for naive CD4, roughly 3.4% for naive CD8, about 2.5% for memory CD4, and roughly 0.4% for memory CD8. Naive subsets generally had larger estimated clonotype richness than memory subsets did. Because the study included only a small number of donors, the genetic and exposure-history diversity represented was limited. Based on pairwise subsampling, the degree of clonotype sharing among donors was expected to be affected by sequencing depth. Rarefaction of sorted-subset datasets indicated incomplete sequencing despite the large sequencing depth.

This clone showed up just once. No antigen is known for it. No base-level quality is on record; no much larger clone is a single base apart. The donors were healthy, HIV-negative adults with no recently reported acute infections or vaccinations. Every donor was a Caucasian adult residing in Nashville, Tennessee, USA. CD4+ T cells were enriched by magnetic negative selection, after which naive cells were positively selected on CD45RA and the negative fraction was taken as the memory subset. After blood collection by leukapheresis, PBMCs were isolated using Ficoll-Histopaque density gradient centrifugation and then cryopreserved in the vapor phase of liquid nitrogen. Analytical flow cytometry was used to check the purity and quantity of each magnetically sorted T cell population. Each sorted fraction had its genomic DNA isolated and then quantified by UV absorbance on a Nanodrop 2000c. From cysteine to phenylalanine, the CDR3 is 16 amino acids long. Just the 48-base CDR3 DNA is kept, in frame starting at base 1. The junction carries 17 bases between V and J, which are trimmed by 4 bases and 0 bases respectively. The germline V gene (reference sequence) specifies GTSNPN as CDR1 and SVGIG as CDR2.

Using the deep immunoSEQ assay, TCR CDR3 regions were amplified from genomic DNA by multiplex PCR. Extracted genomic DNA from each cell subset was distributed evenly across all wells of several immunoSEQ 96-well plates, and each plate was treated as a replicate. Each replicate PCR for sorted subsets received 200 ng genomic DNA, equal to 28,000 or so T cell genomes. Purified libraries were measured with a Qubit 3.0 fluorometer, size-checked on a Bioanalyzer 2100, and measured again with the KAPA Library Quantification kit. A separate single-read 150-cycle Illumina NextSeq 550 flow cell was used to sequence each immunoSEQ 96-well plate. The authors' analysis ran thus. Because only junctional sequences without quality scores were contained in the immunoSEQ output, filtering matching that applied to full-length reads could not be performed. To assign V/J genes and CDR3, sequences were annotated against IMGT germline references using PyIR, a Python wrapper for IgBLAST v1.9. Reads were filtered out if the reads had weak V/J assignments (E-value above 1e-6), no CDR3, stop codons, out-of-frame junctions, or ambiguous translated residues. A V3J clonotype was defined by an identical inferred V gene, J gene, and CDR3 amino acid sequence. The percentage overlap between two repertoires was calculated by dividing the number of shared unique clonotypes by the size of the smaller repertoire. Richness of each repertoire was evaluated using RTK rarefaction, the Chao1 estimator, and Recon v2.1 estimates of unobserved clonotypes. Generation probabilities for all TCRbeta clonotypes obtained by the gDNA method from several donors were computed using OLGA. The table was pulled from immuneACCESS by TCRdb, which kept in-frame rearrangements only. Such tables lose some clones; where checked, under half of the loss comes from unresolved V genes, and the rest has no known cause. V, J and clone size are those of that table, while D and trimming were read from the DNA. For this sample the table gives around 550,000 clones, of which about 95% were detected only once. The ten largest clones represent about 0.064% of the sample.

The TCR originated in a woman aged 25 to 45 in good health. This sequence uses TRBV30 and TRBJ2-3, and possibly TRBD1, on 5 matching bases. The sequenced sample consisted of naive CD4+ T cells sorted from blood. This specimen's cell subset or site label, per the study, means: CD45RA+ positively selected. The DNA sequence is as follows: TGTGCCTGGACCCCGTTTCAGGGTCTTAGCACAGATACGCAGTATTTT. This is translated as CAWTPFQGLSTDTQYF.